This is a list of T cell receptor beta chains from one sample in a study of OX40 agonist ivuxolimab in advanced cancers. The protocol was immunoSEQ multiplex PCR, while the TCRdb copy is restricted to in-frame clones and leaves out a portion. The table has about 57,000 clones, around 86% seen once; the top ten hold about 4.3%. Sequencing was performed on CD4+ or CD8+ T cells sorted from blood, taken in a trial of the OX40 agonist ivuxolimab. Every receptor here comes from an adult with an advanced solid tumor such as melanoma, head and neck, liver or kidney cancer. Each CDR3 is given with its conserved first and last residue. D genes are given only for firm matches. The size of a clone is reported for some rows only, either as once, few or many, or as a class for expanded clones.

d_gene: TRBD2; v_gene: TRBV6-1; abundance: -; j_gene: TRBJ2-7; CDR3nt: TGTGCCAGCAGCAAGACTAGCGCCTACGAGCAGTACTTC; CDR3aa: CASSKTSAYEQYF
d_gene: TRBD1; v_gene: TRBV9; abundance: -; j_gene: TRBJ1-2; CDR3nt: TGTGCCAGCAGCGTCGCAGGGGGCTATGGCTACACCTTC; CDR3aa: CASSVAGGYGYTF
d_gene: -; v_gene: TRBV9; abundance: few; j_gene: TRBJ2-2; CDR3nt: TGTGCCAGCGGGACCGAGACTTCCACGAACACCGGGGAGCTGTTTTTT; CDR3aa: CASGTETSTNTGELFF
d_gene: -; v_gene: TRBV10-3; abundance: -; j_gene: TRBJ1-2; CDR3nt: TGTGCCATTACACTTTCGGCTAACTATGGCTACACCTTC; CDR3aa: CAITLSANYGYTF
d_gene: -; v_gene: TRBV29-1; abundance: -; j_gene: TRBJ2-5; CDR3nt: TGCAGCGTTGAAGGGGCAGGGTGGGATGAGACCCAGTACTTC; CDR3aa: CSVEGAGWDETQYF
d_gene: TRBD1; v_gene: TRBV27; abundance: -; j_gene: TRBJ1-3; CDR3nt: TGTGCCAGCAGACCTACAGGGGGCGCTGGAAACACCATATATTTT; CDR3aa: CASRPTGGAGNTIYF
d_gene: TRBD1; v_gene: TRBV5-1; abundance: -; j_gene: TRBJ2-7; CDR3nt: TGCGCCAGCAGCTTGGGGACAGGGGGGCGCGAGCAGTACTTC; CDR3aa: CASSLGTGGREQYF
d_gene: TRBD1; v_gene: TRBV7-8; abundance: -; j_gene: TRBJ1-2; CDR3nt: TGTGCCAGCAGCCGAGGGACAGGGGGAGGCTACACCTTC; CDR3aa: CASSRGTGGGYTF
d_gene: TRBD2; v_gene: TRBV5-4; abundance: -; j_gene: TRBJ2-1; CDR3nt: TGTGCCAGCAGCCGGGACTACAGGCGGGGCAATGAGCAGTTCTTC; CDR3aa: CASSRDYRRGNEQFF
d_gene: -; v_gene: TRBV5-1; abundance: -; j_gene: TRBJ2-2; CDR3nt: TGCGCCAGCACCATAGGGACTGCGAACACCGGGGAGCTGTTTTTT; CDR3aa: CASTIGTANTGELFF
d_gene: -; v_gene: TRBV7-2; abundance: once; j_gene: TRBJ2-6; CDR3nt: TGTGCCAGCAGCTCTATCAAGTACTCTGGGGCCAACGTCCTGACTTTC; CDR3aa: CASSSIKYSGANVLTF
d_gene: -; v_gene: TRBV9; abundance: -; j_gene: TRBJ1-2; CDR3nt: TGTGCCAGCAGCGTCGCGTTACAGAGCCGGCGTGGAGGCTACACCTTC; CDR3aa: CASSVALQSRRGGYTF
d_gene: TRBD2; v_gene: TRBV7-2; abundance: -; j_gene: TRBJ2-5; CDR3nt: TGTGCCAGCAGCTTGACTAGCGGGTCCCAAGAGACCCAGTACTTC; CDR3aa: CASSLTSGSQETQYF
d_gene: -; v_gene: TRBV6-6; abundance: once; j_gene: TRBJ2-7; CDR3nt: TGTGCCAGCAGTGGGACTTTTTCCTACGAGCAGTACTTC; CDR3aa: CASSGTFSYEQYF
d_gene: TRBD2; v_gene: TRBV6-1; abundance: -; j_gene: TRBJ2-1; CDR3nt: TGTGCCAGCAGTGAACAGGCGGGGGGCTCCTACAATGAGCAGTTCTTC; CDR3aa: CASSEQAGGSYNEQFF
d_gene: -; v_gene: TRBV28; abundance: -; j_gene: TRBJ2-7; CDR3nt: TGTGCCAGCAGTCTTCCAGGGGAGCCCTACGAGCAGTACTTC; CDR3aa: CASSLPGEPYEQYF
d_gene: -; v_gene: TRBV28; abundance: -; j_gene: TRBJ2-7; CDR3nt: TGTGCCAGCACCACACCGGGGAGGAGCGGAGAGTACGAGCAGTACTTC; CDR3aa: CASTTPGRSGEYEQYF
d_gene: -; v_gene: TRBV5-6; abundance: few; j_gene: TRBJ2-5; CDR3nt: TGTGCCAGCAGCTTGGAAAGTTACCAGTACTTC; CDR3aa: CASSLESYQYF
d_gene: -; v_gene: TRBV19; abundance: once; j_gene: TRBJ1-6; CDR3nt: TGTGCCAGTAGCTCTGGTGCCATTAATAATTCACCCCTCCACTTT; CDR3aa: CASSSGAINNSPLHF
d_gene: -; v_gene: TRBV2; abundance: -; j_gene: TRBJ1-2; CDR3nt: TGTGCCAGCTATTCTACAGGAGGGTCAGCACTCTATGGCTACACCTTC; CDR3aa: CASYSTGGSALYGYTF
d_gene: -; v_gene: TRBV4-1; abundance: few; j_gene: TRBJ1-5; CDR3nt: TGCGCCAGCAGCCAAGATCGGCAGATCAATCAGCCCCAGCATTTT; CDR3aa: CASSQDRQINQPQHF
d_gene: -; v_gene: TRBV5-8; abundance: -; j_gene: TRBJ2-5; CDR3nt: TGTGCCAGCAGCTTCAGGGTGGGGACCCAGTACTTC; CDR3aa: CASSFRVGTQYF
d_gene: -; v_gene: TRBV2; abundance: -; j_gene: TRBJ1-5; CDR3nt: TGTGCCAGCAGTATTGCTCAGGGAATCAATCAGCCCCAGCATTTT; CDR3aa: CASSIAQGINQPQHF
d_gene: -; v_gene: TRBV19; abundance: -; j_gene: TRBJ1-1; CDR3nt: TGTGCCAGTAGTATTCGCAGGGTTGAATCCCGTTCTGAAGCTTTCTTT; CDR3aa: CASSIRRVESRSEAFF
d_gene: TRBD1; v_gene: TRBV6-1; abundance: -; j_gene: TRBJ2-7; CDR3nt: TGTGCCAGCAATTGGGGACAGGGGGCCTCCTACGAGCAGTACTTC; CDR3aa: CASNWGQGASYEQYF
d_gene: -; v_gene: TRBV10-1; abundance: -; j_gene: TRBJ2-3; CDR3nt: TGCGCCAGCAGTCTTAGTACCACCGATACGCAGTATTTT; CDR3aa: CASSLSTTDTQYF
d_gene: -; v_gene: TRBV29-1; abundance: -; j_gene: TRBJ1-6; CDR3nt: TGCAGCGCAAGTGGAGGCCCTAATTCACCCCTCCACTTT; CDR3aa: CSASGGPNSPLHF
d_gene: TRBD1; v_gene: TRBV5-1; abundance: -; j_gene: TRBJ1-1; CDR3nt: TGCGCCAGCAGCCCGGCCCTCGGGACAGCGAACACTGAAGCTTTCTTT; CDR3aa: CASSPALGTANTEAFF
d_gene: -; v_gene: TRBV14; abundance: -; j_gene: TRBJ2-3; CDR3nt: TGTGCCAGCAGCCGACTAGGGACCACAGATACGCAGTATTTT; CDR3aa: CASSRLGTTDTQYF
d_gene: -; v_gene: TRBV11-2; abundance: -; j_gene: TRBJ2-1; CDR3nt: TGTGCCAGCAGCTTGACCGGGGGGCGCGATCGGGAGGCCTACAATGAGCAGTTCTTC; CDR3aa: CASSLTGGRDREAYNEQFF
d_gene: -; v_gene: TRBV5-6; abundance: -; j_gene: TRBJ1-6; CDR3nt: TGTGCCAGCAGCTTACCCGGGGGATATAATTCACCCCTCCACTTT; CDR3aa: CASSLPGGYNSPLHF
d_gene: -; v_gene: TRBV5-6; abundance: -; j_gene: TRBJ2-2; CDR3nt: TGTGCCAGCAGCTTCGGGACAACCAACACCGGGGAGCTGTTTTTT; CDR3aa: CASSFGTTNTGELFF
d_gene: -; v_gene: TRBV6-6; abundance: -; j_gene: TRBJ1-2; CDR3nt: TGTGCCAGCAGTATCGACAGGACCCTCTATGGCTACACCTTC; CDR3aa: CASSIDRTLYGYTF
d_gene: TRBD1; v_gene: TRBV5-8; abundance: -; j_gene: TRBJ2-7; CDR3nt: TGTGCCAGCAGCTTGGCAGGGGGAACCTACGAGCAGTACTTC; CDR3aa: CASSLAGGTYEQYF
d_gene: TRBD2; v_gene: TRBV28; abundance: -; j_gene: TRBJ2-7; CDR3nt: TGTGCCAACAGCCCTGGTGGGAGCGGGAGTCACGAGCAGTACTTC; CDR3aa: CANSPGGSGSHEQYF
d_gene: TRBD2; v_gene: TRBV18; abundance: -; j_gene: TRBJ2-1; CDR3nt: TGTGCCAGCTCCTATGCGGGGGGGGACTACAATGAGCAGTTCTTC; CDR3aa: CASSYAGGDYNEQFF
d_gene: -; v_gene: TRBV11-3; abundance: -; j_gene: TRBJ2-3; CDR3nt: TGTGCCAGCAGCTTAGGGGATCCAGATACGCAGTATTTT; CDR3aa: CASSLGDPDTQYF
d_gene: -; v_gene: TRBV11-2; abundance: -; j_gene: TRBJ2-7; CDR3nt: TGTGCCAGCAGCTTAGGGACAGCAACCTCCTACGAGCAGTACTTC; CDR3aa: CASSLGTATSYEQYF
d_gene: -; v_gene: TRBV7-6; abundance: -; j_gene: TRBJ2-7; CDR3nt: TGTGCCAGCAGCCCCGGGGAAGAGCAGTACTTC; CDR3aa: CASSPGEEQYF
d_gene: -; v_gene: TRBV4-2; abundance: -; j_gene: TRBJ2-1; CDR3nt: TGTGCCAGCAGCCAAGAGAACCGGGAGTGGGATGAGCAGTTCTTC; CDR3aa: CASSQENREWDEQFF
d_gene: -; v_gene: TRBV30; abundance: -; j_gene: TRBJ2-5; CDR3nt: TGTGCCTGGAGCGCAGGGTATGGACAAGAGACCCAGTACTTC; CDR3aa: CAWSAGYGQETQYF
d_gene: -; v_gene: TRBV6-1; abundance: once; j_gene: TRBJ2-7; CDR3nt: TGTGCCAGCAGTGAACTTTTCTCCCAGGGATCCGAGCGGCAGTACTTC; CDR3aa: CASSELFSQGSERQYF
d_gene: TRBD2; v_gene: TRBV2; abundance: -; j_gene: TRBJ2-3; CDR3nt: TGTGGGTCCACTAGCGGGAGCGCAGATACGCAGTATTTT; CDR3aa: CGSTSGSADTQYF
d_gene: -; v_gene: TRBV29-1; abundance: -; j_gene: TRBJ1-2; CDR3nt: TGCAGCGTTGAGACCTACCGGGGGGAGGGCTACACCTTC; CDR3aa: CSVETYRGEGYTF
d_gene: -; v_gene: TRBV2; abundance: -; j_gene: TRBJ1-3; CDR3nt: TGTGCCAGCAACGAAGAGGGGGGCCGATTCAGCTCTGGAAACACCATATATTTT; CDR3aa: CASNEEGGRFSSGNTIYF
d_gene: -; v_gene: TRBV7-9; abundance: -; j_gene: TRBJ2-7; CDR3nt: TGTGCCAGCAGCCCGCAGACAGCTATTTCCTACGAGCAGTACTTC; CDR3aa: CASSPQTAISYEQYF
d_gene: TRBD2; v_gene: TRBV4-1; abundance: few; j_gene: TRBJ2-3; CDR3nt: TGCGCCAGCGCCTTGGGACTAGCGGGAGGTTTTTCAGATACGCAGTATTTT; CDR3aa: CASALGLAGGFSDTQYF
d_gene: TRBD1; v_gene: TRBV2; abundance: -; j_gene: TRBJ1-6; CDR3nt: TGTGCCAGCAGTGAAGGGCAGGGGGATAATTCACCCCTCCACTTT; CDR3aa: CASSEGQGDNSPLHF
d_gene: -; v_gene: TRBV28; abundance: -; j_gene: TRBJ2-7; CDR3nt: TGTGCCAGCAGTTTCGGGGGCGTGGGCGAGCAGTACTTC; CDR3aa: CASSFGGVGEQYF
d_gene: -; v_gene: TRBV30; abundance: -; j_gene: TRBJ1-2; CDR3nt: TGTGCCTGGAGCGCCGCCGGGACCTTCTATGGCTACACCTTC; CDR3aa: CAWSAAGTFYGYTF